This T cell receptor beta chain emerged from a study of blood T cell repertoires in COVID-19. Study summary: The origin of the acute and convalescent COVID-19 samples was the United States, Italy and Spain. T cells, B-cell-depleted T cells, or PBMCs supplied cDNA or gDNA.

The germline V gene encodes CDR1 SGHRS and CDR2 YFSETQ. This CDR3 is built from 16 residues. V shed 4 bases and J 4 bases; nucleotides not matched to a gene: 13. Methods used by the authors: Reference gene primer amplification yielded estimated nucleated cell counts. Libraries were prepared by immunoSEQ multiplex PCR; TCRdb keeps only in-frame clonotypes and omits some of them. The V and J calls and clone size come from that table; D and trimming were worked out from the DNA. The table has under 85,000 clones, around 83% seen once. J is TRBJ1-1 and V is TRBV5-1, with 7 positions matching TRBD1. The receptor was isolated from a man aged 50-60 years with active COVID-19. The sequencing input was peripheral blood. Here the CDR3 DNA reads TGCGCCAGCAGCCAACGGACAGGAACCCTGACCACTGAAGCTTTCTTT. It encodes CASSQRTGTLTTEAFF.